These 26 T cell receptor beta chains came from one sample sequenced in a study of cytomegalovirus exposure and HLA in healthy donors. It was with 60 Vbeta and 13 Jbeta primers that the PCR ran. Data came from immunoSEQ multiplex PCR; TCRdb stores just in-frame clones and leaves some out. Of 140,000 or so clones detected, 75% to 85% appear once; the ten largest clones hold about 5%. The specimen was PBMCs. All receptors derive from a man between 35 and 55 years old in good health and CMV-seronegative.

This clone occurred a few times. The V and J genes are TRBV11-2 and TRBJ2-3; TRBD2 might be the D (7 bases). The CDR3 runs 15 residues. The V end was cut by 3 bases, the J end by 4 bases, with 14 bases between. The V gene's germline CDR1 is SGHAT and CDR2 FQNNGV. CDR3 sequence (DNA): TGTGCCAGCAGCTTCGGCGGGGGCGAATCAGATACGCAGTATTTT. Protein: CASSFGGGESDTQYF.

Many counts were recorded for this clone. The genes are TRBV11-2 and TRBJ1-3, with a weak D call TRBD1 (5 bases). This CDR3 is built from 14 residues. CDR1 and CDR2 from the germline V gene are SGHAT and FQNNGV. Trimming shortened V by 5 bases and J by 3 bases, and 11 bases separated the two germline ends. CDR3 DNA sequence: TGTGCCAGCAGCGGATACCAGGGTGGAAACACCATATATTTT. It yields the protein CASSGYQGGNTIYF.

The chain recombines TRBV29-1 with TRBJ1-1; 7 nucleotides align to TRBD1. With 8 bases clipped from V and 4 bases from J, the junction kept 7 bases outside the gene matches. This CDR3 region has 12 residues. The germline V gene has CDR1 SQVTM and CDR2 ANQGSEA. For the CDR3, the DNA is TGCAGCATTACGGACAGGCCCACTGAAGCTTTCTTT. It yields the protein CSITDRPTEAFF.

This clone occurred once. The chain is built from TRBV19 and TRBJ2-5, with 9 bases that match TRBD1. The end of the DNA aligns better with TRBJ2-7, so the J call may be wrong. This CDR3 is built from 15 residues. Germline-derived CDR1 and CDR2 are LNHDA and SQIVND (reference sequence). CDR3 nucleotides: TGTGCCAGTAGCTCCCAAGGGACAGGGAAGAACGAGCAGTACTTC. This gives the protein CASSSQGTGKNEQYF.

This rearrangement joins TRBV5-1 to TRBJ1-5; D gene ambiguous. Trimming pared 0 bases from V and 6 bases from J, leaving 13 bases between. There are 15 residues in the CDR3. Germline assignment: CDR1 SGHRS and CDR2 YFSETQ. In DNA form, the CDR3 reads TGCGCCAGCAGCTTGGCGGGGTCAGAGCGTCAGCCCCAGCATTTT. Translated, it gives CASSLAGSERQPQHF.

J is TRBJ1-2 and V is TRBV5-1; weak D call: TRBD1 (6 bases). Germline assignment: CDR1 SGHRS and CDR2 YFSETQ. The CDR3 has 15 amino acids. With 2 bases removed from V and 5 bases from J, the gap between germline ends came to 16 bases. As DNA, the CDR3 is TGCGCCAGCAGCTTACTTCAGGGGCCACAATATGGCTACACCTTC. It translates to CASSLLQGPQYGYTF.

The chain carries TRBV29-1 and TRBJ2-1, with 10 nucleotides matching TRBD2. The CDR3 length is 13 residues. Germline-derived CDR1 and CDR2 are SQVTM and ANQGSEA. Trimming cost V 6 bases and J 3 bases; bases outside gene matches: 2. CDR3 coding DNA: TGCAGCGTCAGCGGGGGGGGCTACAATGAGCAGTTCTTC. Encoded protein: CSVSGGGYNEQFF.

This chain joins TRBV7-9 and TRBJ2-5; tentatively, D is TRBD2 (6 bases). Between the trimmed V and J ends, which lost 7 bases and 1 base, there was a span of 22 bases. The CDR3 spans 17 residues. Germline-derived CDR1 and CDR2 are SEHNR and FQNEAQ (reference sequence). CDR3 coding DNA: TGTGCCAGCATCCTACAGCTCACCGGGGGACCCCAAGAGACCCAGTACTTC. Residues: CASILQLTGGPQETQYF.

The V call is TRBV10-2, the J call TRBJ2-1; D may be TRBD1 (6 bases). Trimming left V 3 bases short and J 8 bases short, with 14 bases between. The CDR3 loop spans 14 amino acids. From germline, CDR1 is WSHSY and CDR2 SAAADI. The CDR3: CASSDNQGRDEQFF. The CDR3 DNA sequence: TGCGCCAGCAGTGATAATCAGGGGCGCGATGAGCAGTTCTTC.

The chain carries TRBV19 and TRBJ1-3; D gene uncertain. V gave up 2 bases and J gave up 0 bases, with 8 bases separating them. This CDR3 contains 15 residues. The V gene's germline CDR1 is LNHDA and CDR2 SQIVND (reference sequence). The CDR3 here is CASSILVSSGNTIYF. As DNA, the CDR3 is TGTGCCAGTAGTATACTGGTTAGCTCTGGAAACACCATATATTTT. Full variable domain (missing parts from reference TRBV19 and TRBJ1-3): DGGITQSPKYLFRKEGQNVTLSCEQNLNHDAMYWYRQDPGQGLRLIYYSQIVNDFQKGDIAEGYSVSREKKESFPLTVTSAQKNPTAFYLCASSILVSSGNTIYFGEGSWLTVV.

The J gene is TRBJ2-4, the V gene TRBV10-3; D gene uncertain. Trimming took 2 bases from V and 1 from J, leaving 18 bases between them. CDR3 length: 18 amino acids. Looked up from germline, CDR1 is ENHRY and CDR2 is SYGVKD. The CDR3 loop reads CAISEGVLARLAKNIQYF. The CDR3 DNA sequence: TGTGCCATCAGTGAGGGAGTACTGGCCCGATTGGCCAAAAACATTCAGTACTTC.

This clone was counted a few times. This specimen includes other DNA sequences encoding the same CDR3. The rearrangement joins TRBV4-1 to TRBJ1-6; TRBD1 matches at 9 bases. The ends lost 2 bases at V and 7 bases at J; junction bases unmatched: 12. In germline, CDR1 is MGHRA, CDR2 YSYEKL. The CDR3 is made up of 18 amino acids. CDR3 in amino acids: CASSQLPPGQGGNSPLHF. CDR3 coding DNA: TGCGCCAGCAGCCAATTACCCCCGGGACAGGGAGGCAATTCACCCCTCCACTTT.

CDR3 nucleotides: TGTGCCAGCAGCTTAGGCCCGGGGACAGGGAAAAAACTGTTTTTT. Its protein is CASSLGPGTGKKLFF. This chain connects TRBV11-2 to TRBJ1-4; 9 positions match TRBD1. The CDR3 loop spans 15 amino acids. With V trimmed by 1 base and J by 9 bases, 6 bases remained unmatched. Per the germline V gene, CDR1 is SGHAT and CDR2 is FQNNGV.

This clone was counted once. The chain carries TRBV5-1 and TRBJ2-5; 7 bases are a match to TRBD2. Trimming cost V 3 bases and J 1 base; bases outside gene matches: 3. From germline, CDR1 is SGHRS and CDR2 YFSETQ. The CDR3 is 14 amino acids. The CDR3 nucleotides are TGCGCCAGCAGCTCTAGCGGCTCCCAAGAGACCCAGTACTTC. Protein: CASSSSGSQETQYF.

A note on this clone: At one boundary the junction diverges from the germline segment, which might be a read error. The chain couples TRBV7-7 to TRBJ2-5, with D perhaps matching TRBD2 (5 bases). CDR3 length equals 14 residues. Germline-derived CDR1 and CDR2 are SSHAT and FNYEAQ (reference sequence). The CDR3 region has the DNA TGTGCTAGCAGCTCCGGACTGGTGGGGGAGACCCAGTACTTC. This gives the protein CASSSGLVGETQYF.

V and J are TRBV27 and TRBJ1-4; 7 positions agree with TRBD1. V lost 5 bases, J lost 0 bases, and 3 bases stayed unmatched. CDR3 length: 15 amino acids. Germline assignment: CDR1 MNHEY and CDR2 SMNVEV (reference sequence). The CDR3 spells CASSRDSTTNEKLFF. The CDR3 region has the DNA TGTGCCAGCAGTAGGGACAGTACAACTAATGAAAAACTGTTTTTT.

The chain combines TRBV10-2 with TRBJ2-1; 8 nucleotides match TRBD1. This CDR3 spans 18 amino acids. V shed 4 bases and J 2 bases; nucleotides not matched to a gene: 13. Per germline, CDR1 WSHSY and CDR2 SAAADI. The CDR3: CASSGPAGGPPPYNEQFF. In DNA form, the CDR3 reads TGCGCCAGCAGTGGCCCGGCAGGGGGCCCCCCGCCCTACAATGAGCAGTTCTTC.

The chain recombines TRBV19 with TRBJ1-5; TRBD1 might be the D (5 bases). CDR1 and CDR2 (germline): LNHDA, SQIVND (reference sequence). CDR3 length: 16 residues. Trimming shortened V by 3 bases and J by 1 base, and 13 bases separated the two germline ends. The CDR3: CASSIQGGISNQPQHF. The CDR3 nucleotides are TGTGCCAGTAGTATCCAGGGCGGGATAAGCAATCAGCCCCAGCATTTT.

This CDR3 reads CASSRGLAGGNQETQYF. The CDR3 DNA reads TGTGCCAGCAGCCGTGGGCTAGCGGGGGGGAATCAAGAGACCCAGTACTTC. The chain combines TRBV7-2 with TRBJ2-5, with TRBD2 matching over 12 bases. Unmatched junction bases numbered 9, after V lost 5 bases and J lost 2 bases. Germline loops: CDR1 SGHTA, CDR2 FQGNSA. The CDR3 covers 17 residues.

The chain uses TRBV2 and TRBJ2-7; a weak D match, TRBD2 (5 bases). Germline V CDR1 and CDR2: SNHLY, FYNNEI. V lost 4 bases and J 0 bases, leaving 7 bases between the germline ends. This CDR3 spans 13 amino acids. The chain's CDR3 is CASSGAGSYEQYF. CDR3 bases: TGTGCCAGCAGTGGTGCGGGCTCCTACGAGCAGTACTTC.

A note on this clone: This sample also contains other DNA sequences that code for the same CDR3. The chain couples TRBV18 to TRBJ2-3, with a weak D call TRBD2 (6 bases). V dropped 1 base and J dropped 0 bases, with 8 bases sitting between them. Germline CDR1 is KGHSH and CDR2 is LQKENI. The CDR3 loop spans 15 amino acids. CDR3 region: CASSPRRGSTDTQYF. Written as DNA, the CDR3 is TGTGCCAGCTCACCACGCCGGGGGAGCACAGATACGCAGTATTTT.

This chain joins TRBV6-1 and TRBJ1-1; D unresolved. V was pared by 2 bases and J by 1 base, with 5 bases between. Germline V gene data show CDR1 as MNHNS and CDR2 as SASEGT. The CDR3 covers 13 residues. For the CDR3, the DNA is TGTGCCAGCAGTGAATACGGGAACACTGAAGCTTTCTTT. Its translation: CASSEYGNTEAFF.

The DNA for the CDR3 is TGTGCCTGGAGTGTAGGGACAGGGGGCTATGGCTACACCTTC. Residues: CAWSVGTGGYGYTF. This rearrangement joins TRBV30 to TRBJ1-2; TRBD1 matches at 11 bases. Germline-derived CDR1 and CDR2 are GTSNPN and SVGIG (reference sequence). The CDR3 runs to 14 residues. Trimming took 0 bases from V and 4 from J; bases not matched to a gene: 1.

This chain links TRBV6-5 with TRBJ1-2, with 8 bases that match TRBD1. The CDR3 extends over 15 amino acids. Germline trimming cut 0 bases from V and 8 bases from J; bases unmatched to any gene: 8. Germline CDR1 and CDR2: MNHEY and SVGAGI. CDR3 coding DNA: TGTGCCAGCAGTTACTCGACCGGACAGGGTAGGGGCTACACCTTC. Translating gives CASSYSTGQGRGYTF.

The chain couples TRBV10-1 to TRBJ2-7; TRBD2 matches 12 bases. V shed 0 bases and J 3 bases; nucleotides not matched to a gene: 0. Germline CDR1 reads WNHNN; CDR2 reads SYGVQD (reference sequence). The CDR3 consists of 15 residues. The CDR3 sequence is CASSESTSGGYEQYF. The CDR3 DNA reads as TGCGCCAGCAGTGAGTCGACTAGCGGGGGCTACGAGCAGTACTTC.

The chain is built from TRBV6-1 and TRBJ2-7; 9 bases map to TRBD2. CDR1 is MNHNS and CDR2 is SASEGT in the germline V gene. The CDR3 length is 15 residues. The J segment lost 5 bases and the V segment lost 1 base, leaving 6 bases of the junction unmatched. The CDR3: CASSEGASGEDEQYF. CDR3 DNA sequence: TGTGCCAGCAGTGAAGGTGCTAGCGGGGAGGACGAGCAGTACTTC.